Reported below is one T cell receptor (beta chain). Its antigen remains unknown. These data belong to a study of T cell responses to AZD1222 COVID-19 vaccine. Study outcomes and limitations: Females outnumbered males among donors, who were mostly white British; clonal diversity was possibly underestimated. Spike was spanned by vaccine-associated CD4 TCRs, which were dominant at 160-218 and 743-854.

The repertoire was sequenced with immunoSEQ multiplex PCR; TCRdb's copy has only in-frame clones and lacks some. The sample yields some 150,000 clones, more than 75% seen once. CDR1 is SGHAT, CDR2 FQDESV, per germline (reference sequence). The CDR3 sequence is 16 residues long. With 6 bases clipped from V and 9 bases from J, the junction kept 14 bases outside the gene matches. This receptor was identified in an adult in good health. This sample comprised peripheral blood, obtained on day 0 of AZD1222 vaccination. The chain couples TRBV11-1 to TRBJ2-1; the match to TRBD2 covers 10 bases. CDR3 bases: TGTGCCAGCAGACCTTATGCTAGCGGGAGTCAGGGTGAGCAGTTCTTC. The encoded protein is CASRPYASGSQGEQFF.